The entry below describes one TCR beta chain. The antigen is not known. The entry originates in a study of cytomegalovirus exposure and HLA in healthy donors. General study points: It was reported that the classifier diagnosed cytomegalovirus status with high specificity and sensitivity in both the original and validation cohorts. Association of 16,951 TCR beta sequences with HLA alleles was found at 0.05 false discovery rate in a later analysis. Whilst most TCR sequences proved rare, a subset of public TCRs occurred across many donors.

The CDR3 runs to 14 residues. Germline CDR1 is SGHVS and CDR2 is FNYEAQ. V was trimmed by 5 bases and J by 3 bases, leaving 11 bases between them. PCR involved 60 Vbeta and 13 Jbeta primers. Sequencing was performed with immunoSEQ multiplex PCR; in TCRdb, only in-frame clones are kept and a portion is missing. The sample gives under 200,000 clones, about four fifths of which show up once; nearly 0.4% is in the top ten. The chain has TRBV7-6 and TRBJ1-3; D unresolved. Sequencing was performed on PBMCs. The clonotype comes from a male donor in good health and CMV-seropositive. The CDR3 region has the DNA TGTGCCAGCAGCCCGATGCAGATTGGAAACACCATATATTTT. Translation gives CASSPMQIGNTIYF.